Listed below are T cell receptor beta chains from one sample, sequenced in a study of blood T cell repertoires in COVID-19. The data were produced by immunoSEQ multiplex PCR, yet TCRdb's version contains in-frame clones alone and is incomplete. This sample has some 250,000 clones, with roughly 88% found just once. The sample comprised peripheral blood. All receptors derive from an elderly man with acute or convalescent COVID-19. The conserved cysteine and the conserved F or W are not part of the CDR3 here.

V	length	J	CDR3
TRBV28	12	TRBJ2-7	ASSSGDRDYEQY
TRBV11-1	12	TRBJ1-2	ASSFAGGSGGYT
TRBV3-1/TRBV3-2	12	TRBJ1-1	ASSLNTGPTDAF
TRBV10-3	13	TRBJ1-2	AIGKLGTGNYGYT
TRBV27	13	TRBJ2-7	ASSFGTSGTYEQY
TRBV7-2	13	TRBJ2-7	ASSQATVSSYEQY
TRBV20-1	9	TRBJ1-4	SARGGGKLF
TRBV28	14	TRBJ2-7	ASSLGDRESGYEQY
TRBV2	10	TRBJ1-5	ASSGGTQPQH
TRBV5-1	13	TRBJ2-1	ASSQAGGQNNEQF
TRBV15	12	TRBJ1-3	ATAGGNSGNTIY
TRBV3-1/TRBV3-2	12	TRBJ2-7	ASSQEGRGYEQY
TRBV19	10	TRBJ1-5	ASRGGGQPQH
TRBV18	13	TRBJ1-1	ASSPPGLGARLAF
TRBV7-2	10	TRBJ2-1	ASSSSGTSQF
TRBV14	13	TRBJ1-2	ASSRGSGQGGGYT
TRBV4-2	12	TRBJ2-1	ASSTQVENNEQF
TRBV6-5	11	TRBJ1-1	ASRTGQNTEAF
TRBV5-4	11	TRBJ1-2	ASSFVGSYGYT
TRBV18	13	TRBJ1-6	ASSLDRGVNSPLH
TRBV7-2	12	TRBJ1-1	ASSPTAMNTEAF
TRBV29-1	12	TRBJ1-1	SVPTGGMDTEAF
TRBV3-1/TRBV3-2	14	TRBJ1-1	ASSRIQGGSNTEAF
TRBV5-1	11	TRBJ2-7	ASSPGQLYEQY
TRBV10-2	10	TRBJ2-2	ASGLATGELF
TRBV10-3	11	TRBJ1-2	AISETGLNGYT
TRBV28	11	TRBJ2-4	ASSLAGGNIQY
TRBV28	11	TRBJ1-2	ASRLTTSYGYT
TRBV19	12	TRBJ2-7	ASSTVAGLYEQY
TRBV11-2	11	TRBJ1-2	ASSARQTGGYT
TRBV29-1	11	TRBJ1-1	SAGTGQSSEAF
TRBV11-2	13	TRBJ1-2	ASSLDQVLNYGYT
TRBV28	16	TRBJ2-3	ASRGYGLAGAGTDTQY
TRBV2	12	TRBJ2-2	ASSEALSTGELF
TRBV10-3	14	TRBJ1-3	AIKKDAGTGGNTIY
TRBV5-1	12	TRBJ2-7	ASSGGQGPYEQY
TRBV6-5	11	TRBJ1-5	ASSERGDQPQH
TRBV9	11	TRBJ1-2	ASSVTGNYGYT
TRBV6-5	10	TRBJ1-2	ASRTGGGGYT
TRBV28	14	TRBJ2-1	ASTSSGTSSYNEQF
TRBV3-1/TRBV3-2	14	TRBJ2-3	ASSPVAGSKEDTQY
TRBV24-1	13	TRBJ1-5	ATQTGQGRDQPQH
TRBV28	13	TRBJ1-4	ASSLGPQRAQELF
TRBV5-1	14	TRBJ2-5	ASSSLAGVDVETQY
TRBV6-4	15	TRBJ2-2	ASSDSSIGVNTGELF
TRBV5-1	12	TRBJ2-1	ASSQGGGYNEQF
TRBV6-1	16	TRBJ2-2	ASSGIVTSGVNTGELF
TRBV29-1	12	TRBJ1-2	TYWQDKDNYGYT
TRBV10-2	11	TRBJ1-4	ASSEIGGEKLF
TRBV24-1	17	TRBJ2-1	ATSVPGLAGEGSYNEQF
TRBV27	12	TRBJ2-2	AGEGGELPGELF
TRBV15	12	TRBJ1-6	ATSTRESNSPLH
TRBV18	9	TRBJ2-7	ASSSLDEQY
TRBV5-8	16	TRBJ1-6	ASSSVGRLRTYNSPLH
TRBV23-1	12	TRBJ2-7	ASSRGRGDYEQY
TRBV28	13	TRBJ1-6	ASSPAGTVGSPLH
TRBV10-2	11	TRBJ2-2	ASRPGEPGELF
TRBV16	14	TRBJ1-2	ASSQSRTGGVYGYT
TRBV7-2	13	TRBJ1-2	ASSLEGQGLYGYT
TRBV28	11	TRBJ2-7	ASSLPRENEQY